Reported below is one T cell receptor beta chain. There is no known antigen for this receptor. Qualities for individual bases were not recorded, and no much larger clone is one base off. The donors were healthy, HIV-negative adults with no recently reported acute infections or vaccinations. Every donor was a Caucasian adult living in Nashville, Tennessee, USA. CD4+ T cells were enriched through magnetic negative selection, after which naive cells were positively selected on CD45RA and the remaining negative fraction served as the memory subset. Blood was obtained by leukapheresis, after which PBMCs were separated by Ficoll-Histopaque density gradient centrifugation and cryopreserved in liquid nitrogen vapor phase. Purity and quantity of every magnetically sorted T cell population were checked by analytical flow cytometry. Genomic DNA was isolated from every sorted fraction and measured by UV absorbance on a Nanodrop 2000c.

The sample originates from a study of shared clonotypes between healthy human individuals (TCRdb year 2020). With regard to the full study: The cohort comprised two women and three men aged 18 to 49 years. To estimate repertoire size and how much clonotype sharing occurs between individuals, the study deeply sequenced the blood TCR repertoires of 5 or 6 healthy adults. Per donor, three plates each were used for CD4 naive and CD4 memory, two for CD8 naive, and one for CD8 memory. Per donor, leukapheresis produced somewhere between about 0.85 and 10 billion PBMCs. To increase sequencing depth and limit assay-specific biases, TCR repertoire library preparation and sequencing were carried out by different laboratories using diverse techniques. The study at large found these results: Incomplete sequencing was indicated by rarefaction of sorted-subset datasets, despite the large sequencing depth. Pairwise subsampling led to the expectation that sequencing depth would affect the degree of clonotype sharing among donors. Naive subsets generally had larger estimated clonotype richness than memory subsets. Across several donors, about 4.5% of naive CD4, more than 3% of naive CD8, around 2.1% of memory CD4, and about 0.44% of memory CD8 clonotypes were shared. Compared with non-shared clonotypes, clonotypes shared by all four sorted-subset donors had higher generation probabilities. Sampling was restricted to blood, and TCR repertoires in tissue are likely to differ from TCR repertoires in blood. Because the study included a small number of donors, the genetic and exposure-history diversity represented was limited.

TCR CDR3 regions were amplified from genomic DNA by multiplex PCR using the deep immunoSEQ assay. Genomic DNA extracted from each cell subset was distributed evenly over all wells of several immunoSEQ 96-well plates, and each plate served as one replicate. For sorted subsets, around 200 ng genomic DNA, equal to some 28,000 T cell genomes, was loaded into each replicate PCR. Purified libraries were measured with a Qubit 3.0 fluorometer, size-checked on a Bioanalyzer 2100, and measured again with the KAPA Library Quantification kit. Every immunoSEQ 96-well plate was sequenced on a dedicated single-read 150-cycle Illumina NextSeq 550 flow cell. Regarding the original processing steps: The immunoSEQ output contained only junctional sequences without quality scores, so filtering could not match that applied to full-length reads. Sequences were annotated with PyIR, a Python wrapper for IgBLAST v1.9, and V/J genes and CDR3 were assigned using IMGT germline references. Reads with weak V/J assignments (E-value above 1e-6), missing CDR3, stop codons, out-of-frame junctions, or ambiguous translated residues were removed. A V3J clonotype was defined by an identical inferred V gene, J gene, and CDR3 amino acid sequence. To compute the percentage overlap between repertoires, the number of shared unique clonotypes was divided by the size of the smaller repertoire. RTK rarefaction, the Chao1 estimator, and Recon v2.1 estimates of unobserved clonotypes were used to assess repertoire richness. For all TCRbeta clonotypes obtained by the gDNA method from a handful of donors, generation probabilities were computed with OLGA. This immuneACCESS table, as held by TCRdb, lists in-frame sequences with V and J called but not all clones. Of the missing ones, under half trace to an unresolved V gene in checked studies; the others have no known cause. V and J calls and clone size are copied from that table; D and trimming were computed from the DNA. Here the sample has 980,000 or so clones; around three quarters occur a single time. The ten biggest clones cover approximately 1.5% of the sample.

The sequenced sample was memory CD4+ T cells sorted from blood. The cell subset or site label of this sample denotes: CD45RA-negative fraction. The receptor was derived from a man younger than 35 in good health.

The CDR3 loop reads CAWSPQGGYGYTF. DNA sequence: TGTGCCTGGAGTCCTCAGGGCGGCTATGGCTACACCTTC. The chain couples TRBV30 to TRBJ1-2; the D region possibly corresponds to TRBD1 (5 bases align). The germline ends are 11 bases apart after V is trimmed by 2 bases and J by 4 bases. The germline V gene (reference sequence) sets CDR1 to GTSNPN and CDR2 to SVGIG. The cysteine opens and the phenylalanine closes a CDR3 of 13 amino acids. Of the read, only the CDR3 DNA is kept; its 39 bases are in frame from base 1.